The subject of this entry is one T cell receptor (beta chain). What it recognizes is unknown. The source of the sample is a study of blood T cells in healthy people across ages. Findings of the study overall: Diversity was higher, and naive CD4+ cells more numerous, in long-lived donors than in aged donors. Across the age range, TCR beta diversity per million T cells fell in a roughly linear way. It was found that TCR beta diversity correlated strongly with the percentage of naive T cells.

A sample-barcoded 5' primer and a J-beta primer mix were used in a second PCR of roughly 7 to 11 cycles. In TCRdb, the 5' RACE reads were re-called with MiXCR into one record per CDR3 protein. The sample lists some 900,000 distinct CDR3 sequences; about 48% were seen once. In germline, CDR1 is SQVTM, CDR2 ANQGSEA. V was pared by 3 bases and J by 7 bases, with 8 bases of the junction left unmatched. The CDR3 spans 13 residues. The chain uses TRBV29-1 and TRBJ2-5; 7 nucleotides line up with TRBD1. The receptor's source is a man aged 25-45 years in good health. Sequenced: blood. CDR3 sequence: CSVDRKGAGTQYF. In DNA form, the CDR3 reads TGCAGCGTTGATCGAAAGGGGGCAGGGACCCAGTACTTC.